The rows below give T cell receptor beta chains drawn from one sample of a study of blood T cell repertoires in COVID-19. This table comes from immunoSEQ multiplex PCR, and its TCRdb copy is limited to in-frame clones, with some not included. The repertoire holds more than 250,000 clones, with around 87% as singletons. The material sequenced was peripheral blood. These receptors were collected from a man in his fifties with active or convalescent COVID-19. The CDR3 runs from the conserved cysteine through the conserved F or W. D genes are given only for firm matches. Part of the rows lack a size; the others show once, few, many or a class for expanded clones.

V gene	D gene	clone size	J gene	CDR3 protein	CDR3 DNA
TRBV5-4	TRBD1	few	TRBJ2-7	CASSLIGEGAGQYF	TGTGCCAGCAGCTTGATCGGCGAGGGGGCAGGGCAGTACTTC
TRBV28	NA	once	TRBJ1-1	CASRNKYTIRDNLMNTEAFF	TGTGCCAGCAGGAATAAATACACAATCCGGGACAACCTAATGAACACTGAAGCTTTCTTT
TRBV9	TRBD2	once	TRBJ2-3	CASSVATSWDTDTQYF	TGTGCCAGCAGCGTAGCGACTAGCTGGGACACAGATACGCAGTATTTT
TRBV9	TRBD2	NA	TRBJ2-2	CASSTRSSGRNTGELFF	TGTGCCAGCAGTACCCGCAGTAGCGGGAGGAACACCGGGGAGCTGTTTTTT
TRBV7-6	TRBD1	NA	TRBJ1-5	CASSLRVFVPGGDQPQHF	TGTGCCAGCAGCTTAAGGGTTTTCGTTCCAGGGGGCGATCAGCCCCAGCATTTT
TRBV7-8	TRBD1	NA	TRBJ2-7	CASSFNPGGEYEQYF	TGTGCCAGCAGCTTTAACCCAGGGGGCGAGTACGAGCAGTACTTC
TRBV12-3/TRBV12-4	NA	NA	TRBJ2-7	CASSQSGAYEQYF	TGTGCCAGCTCTCAGTCAGGGGCCTACGAGCAGTACTTC
TRBV28	NA	NA	TRBJ1-1	CASSLSREAFF	TGTGCCAGCAGTTTAAGCAGGGAAGCTTTCTTT
TRBV15	NA	NA	TRBJ2-3	CATSSGGRGTDTQYF	TGTGCCACCAGCAGCGGAGGCCGGGGCACAGATACGCAGTATTTT
TRBV19	TRBD2	NA	TRBJ2-5	CASTTSGSIGETQYF	TGTGCCAGTACTACTAGCGGAAGTATAGGGGAGACCCAGTACTTC
TRBV3-1/TRBV3-2	NA	NA	TRBJ1-2	CASSQGPHYGYTF	TGTGCCAGCAGCCAAGGTCCTCACTATGGCTACACCTTC
TRBV6-6	TRBD1	NA	TRBJ2-3	CASSSYRGGDTQYF	TGTGCCAGCAGTTCCTACAGGGGTGGTGATACGCAGTATTTT
TRBV5-4	NA	NA	TRBJ1-6	CASSSDRVNSPLHF	TGTGCCAGCAGCTCCGACAGAGTTAATTCACCCCTCCACTTT
TRBV4-1	NA	once	TRBJ2-1	CASSQNKLERDNEQFF	TGCGCCAGCAGCCAGAATAAACTAGAACGGGACAATGAGCAGTTCTTC
TRBV19	TRBD1	few	TRBJ1-4	CASSIQGATNEKLFF	TGTGCCAGTAGTATCCAGGGGGCAACTAATGAAAAACTGTTTTTT
TRBV6-5	TRBD1	NA	TRBJ2-2	CASSTTGGSGELFF	TGTGCCAGCAGTACAACAGGGGGGTCCGGGGAGCTGTTTTTT
TRBV10-1	TRBD2	NA	TRBJ2-1	CASSEVRLAGVDNEQFF	TGCGCCAGCAGTGAAGTCAGGCTAGCGGGAGTGGACAATGAGCAGTTCTTC
TRBV15	NA	once	TRBJ2-1	CATSNRDGGSYNEQFF	TGTGCCACCAGCAACCGGGACGGGGGCTCCTACAATGAGCAGTTCTTC
TRBV6-5	TRBD2	NA	TRBJ2-3	CASSPLAGGTDTQYF	TGTGCCAGCAGTCCCCTAGCGGGGGGCACAGATACGCAGTATTTT
TRBV7-6	TRBD1	NA	TRBJ1-4	CASSFASQGAGEKLFF	TGTGCCAGCAGCTTCGCCTCACAGGGGGCTGGTGAAAAACTGTTTTTT
TRBV10-3	NA	NA	TRBJ2-1	CAISESGGPYNEQFF	TGTGCCATCAGTGAGTCCGGGGGGCCCTACAATGAGCAGTTCTTC
TRBV19	TRBD1	NA	TRBJ2-5	CASSGQGWETQYF	TGTGCCTCCTCAGGACAGGGCTGGGAGACCCAGTACTTC
TRBV28	TRBD1	NA	TRBJ1-2	CASSSYTGGFGYTF	TGTGCCAGCAGTTCGTACACAGGGGGCTTTGGCTACACCTTC
TRBV3-1/TRBV3-2	NA	NA	TRBJ2-1	CASSQAGGSFVYNEQFF	TGTGCCAGCAGCCAAGCTGGCGGTAGTTTCGTCTACAATGAGCAGTTCTTC
TRBV7-9	TRBD1	NA	TRBJ2-2	CASRRQGYTGELFF	TGTGCCAGCAGAAGACAGGGTTACACCGGGGAGCTGTTTTTT
TRBV6-5	TRBD2	NA	TRBJ2-1	CASRSSGSSWNEQFF	TGTGCCAGCAGAAGTAGCGGGAGTTCTTGGAATGAGCAGTTCTTC
TRBV7-9	TRBD2	NA	TRBJ2-1	CASSLSGTTNEQFF	TGTGCCAGCAGCTTATCCGGGACTACGAATGAGCAGTTCTTC
TRBV6-6	TRBD1	once	TRBJ1-5	CASSRTGVGQPQHF	TGTGCCAGCAGCCGGACAGGGGTAGGGCAGCCCCAGCATTTT
TRBV6-5	TRBD1	NA	TRBJ2-7	CASSSGTGLREQYF	TGTGCCAGCAGCTCCGGGACAGGTCTCAGGGAGCAGTACTTC
TRBV7-3	NA	NA	TRBJ1-1	CASSLRQNTEAFF	TGTGCCAGCAGCTTAAGGCAGAACACTGAAGCTTTCTTT
TRBV24-1	TRBD1	NA	TRBJ2-4	CATSDTRTGENIQYF	TGTGCCACCAGTGACACAAGGACAGGGGAAAACATTCAGTACTTC
TRBV27	NA	few	TRBJ1-3	CASSLTEGNTIYF	TGTGCCAGCAGTTTAACCGAGGGAAACACCATATATTTT